These 5 T cell receptor beta chains were sequenced from one sample in a study of CD8 T cells in Susac syndrome (dated by TCRdb to the late 2010s). Library preparation was by the immunoSEQ multiplex PCR assay. RNA was extracted using the RNeasy kit, and roughly 0.45 to 1 microgram was reverse transcribed with random hexamers. TCRdb's own reprocessing of the public reads used fastp at Q25 and MiXCR and kept productive beta chains. Each CDR3 protein gets just one entry, which takes the most common genes and DNA from the rows behind it. A total of hundreds of thousands of distinct CDR3 sequences appear in this sample, 90% to 95% of them only once. About 0.07% of the sample is taken by the ten largest. Sequencing used CD4+ T cells from PBMCs. These receptors came from a human donor with multiple sclerosis.

The J gene is TRBJ2-2, the V gene TRBV23-1, with 14 bases lining up with TRBD2. TRBV23-1 is an ORF; its function is uncertain. CDR3 size: 17 residues. V dropped 4 bases and J dropped 8; count of bases not matched to a gene: 9. CDR3 in amino acids: CASSPSRGLAGAGELFF. In nucleotides, the CDR3 is TGCGCCAGCAGTCCATCCCGGGGACTAGCGGGAGCGGGGGAGCTGTTTTTT.

V is TRBV14 and J is TRBJ2-5; D unresolved. The CDR3 spans 13 residues. Trimming stripped 6 bases from V and 1 base from J, with 9 bases between. CDR1 is SGHDN, CDR2 FVKESK, per germline. CDR3 sequence reads: CASRSTLQETQYF. The CDR3 bases are TGTGCCAGCAGGTCAACACTCCAAGAGACCCAGTACTTC.

The chain couples TRBV29-1 to TRBJ1-2, with 12 bases fitting TRBD1. V dropped 1 base and J dropped 7; count of bases not matched to a gene: 7. The CDR3 loop spans 15 amino acids. Germline V lookup: CDR1 SQVTM, CDR2 ANQGSEA. The DNA of the CDR3 is TGCAGCGTTGAAGTGGGGACAGGGGGCAATGCTGGCTACACCTTC. It encodes CSVEVGTGGNAGYTF.

The chain uses TRBV4-1 and TRBJ2-3, with 10 bases that match TRBD2. Germline loops: CDR1 MGHRA, CDR2 YSYEKL. CDR3 length: 16 amino acids. Losses at the gene ends were 3 bases for V and 3 bases for J; bases not matched to a gene: 6. CDR3 nucleotides: TGCGCCAGCAGCCAGGACCTAGCGGGAGTTACAGATACGCAGTATTTT. Amino acids: CASSQDLAGVTDTQYF.

The genes are TRBV18 and TRBJ2-7; perhaps TRBD1 as D (5 bases). The CDR3 covers 13 residues. Germline assignment: CDR1 KGHSH and CDR2 LQKENI. The ends were cut back, 2 bases at V and 5 bases at J, with 10 bases in the middle. Here the CDR3 reads CASSPTGRDEQYV. The DNA of the CDR3 is TGTGCCAGCTCACCAACAGGACGGGACGAGCAGTACGTC.